The 29 T cell receptor beta chains below all came from one sample that was sequenced in a study of blood T cell repertoires in COVID-19. Libraries were prepared by immunoSEQ multiplex PCR; TCRdb keeps only in-frame clonotypes and omits some of them. The sample holds some 170,000 clones, about three quarters seen once. Source material: peripheral blood. The receptors come from a man aged 60-69 years with acute or convalescent COVID-19.

This clone showed up just a few times. V gene TRBV2 combines with J gene TRBJ2-1, with D perhaps TRBD2 (6 bases). The CDR3 is made up of 14 amino acids. V was cut by 7 bases and J by 8 bases, with 18 bases left in between. Germline V gives CDR1 SNHLY, CDR2 FYNNEI. The CDR3 loop reads CASTKPGLTDEQFF. The CDR3 DNA sequence: TGTGCCAGCACAAAACCGGGACTGACTGATGAGCAGTTCTTC.

The count of this clone is one. V is TRBV3-1 (or the pseudogene TRBV3-2) and J is TRBJ1-5; D remains unclear. Germline values: CDR1 LGHDT, CDR2 YNNKEL (reference sequence). CDR3 length: 13 residues. Between the trimmed V and J ends, which lost 2 bases and 5 bases, there was a span of 7 bases. CDR3 nucleotide sequence: TGTGCCAGCAGCCAAAACTTCTATCAGCCCCAGCATTTT. Amino acids: CASSQNFYQPQHF.

This clone has just a few counts. The chain couples TRBV5-1 to TRBJ2-1, with 7 bases fitting TRBD2. The trim removed 6 bases at V and 7 bases at J, leaving 7 bases unmatched. Germline CDR1 reads SGHRS; CDR2 reads YFSETQ. The CDR3 loop spans 13 amino acids. The CDR3 here is CASIPREGNEQFF. The CDR3 DNA follows: TGCGCCAGCATTCCGAGGGAGGGGAATGAGCAGTTCTTC.

The chain recombines TRBV30 with TRBJ2-7; tentative D call: TRBD1 (7 bases). The V end was cut by 4 bases, the J end by 8 bases, with 15 bases between. CDR3 length equals 12 residues. Germline values: CDR1 GTSNPN, CDR2 SVGIG (reference sequence). CDR3 DNA: TGTGCCTGGACGCGGGACAGACCTCAGCAGTACTTC. As protein: CAWTRDRPQQYF.

This rearrangement joins TRBV7-3 to TRBJ1-1, with no clear D. V dropped 2 bases and J dropped 6 bases, with 10 bases sitting between them. CDR1 and CDR2 from the germline V gene are SGHTA and FQGTGA. This CDR3 comprises 13 residues. The CDR3 protein is CASSLLGGAEAFF. CDR3 DNA: TGTGCCAGCAGCTTACTTGGAGGCGCTGAAGCTTTCTTT. The full variable domain, in which reference TRBV7-3 and TRBJ1-1 provide the parts outside the CDR3, is GAGVSQTPSNKVTEKGKYVELRCDPISGHTALYWYRQSLGQGPEFLIYFQGTGAADDSGLPNDRFFAVRPEGSVSTLKIQRTERGDSAVYLCASSLLGGAEAFFGQGTRLTVV.

V is TRBV3-1 (or the pseudogene TRBV3-2) and J is TRBJ1-2; D ambiguous. Looked up from germline, CDR1 is LGHDT and CDR2 is YNNKEL (reference sequence). The CDR3 loop spans 14 amino acids. V was trimmed by 1 base and J by 5 bases, leaving 11 bases between them. The CDR3 DNA reads TGTGCCAGCAGCCAAGCCCCTCGGGGTTATGGCTACACCTTC. As protein: CASSQAPRGYGYTF.

This clone was detected a few times. The V call is TRBV4-1, the J call TRBJ1-6; D is perhaps TRBD1 (5 bases). The CDR3 is made up of 16 amino acids. Trimming pared 0 bases from V and 6 bases from J, leaving 12 bases between. CDR1 is MGHRA and CDR2 is YSYEKL in the germline V gene. The CDR3 protein is CASSQESQGLNSPLHF. The CDR3 region has the DNA TGCGCCAGCAGCCAAGAATCTCAGGGACTTAATTCACCCCTCCACTTT.

This clone has at least ten counts. This rearrangement joins TRBV5-1 to TRBJ2-6; 7 positions agree with TRBD1. This CDR3 has 18 residues. Looked up from germline, CDR1 is SGHRS and CDR2 is YFSETQ. Trimming at V came to 4 bases and at J to 0 bases, leaving 10 bases not matched to a gene. This CDR3 is CASSPGQNFFSGANVLTF. The DNA of the CDR3 is TGCGCCAGCAGCCCGGGACAGAATTTCTTCTCTGGGGCCAACGTCCTGACTTTC.

The chain uses TRBV28 and TRBJ1-5; D gene ambiguous. The CDR3 has 15 residues. Germline loops: CDR1 MDHEN, CDR2 SYDVKM. Trimming removed 3 bases at V and 1 base at J, with 10 bases between. The CDR3 spells CASSLSSVSNQPQHF. In nucleotides, the CDR3 is TGTGCCAGCAGTTTGAGTTCCGTGAGCAATCAGCCCCAGCATTTT.

This clone was observed a few times. This chain links TRBV10-3 with TRBJ2-7; perhaps TRBD1 as D (5 bases). Trimming pared 10 bases from V and 1 base from J, leaving 14 bases between. Germline CDR1 reads ENHRY; CDR2 reads SYGVKD. This CDR3 spans 13 amino acids. CDR3 DNA: TGTGCCACCCGAAATCCAGGGTCCTACGAGCAGTACTTC. Its translation is CATRNPGSYEQYF.

This clone was found a few times. The chain uses TRBV12-3 or TRBV12-4 and TRBJ2-2; D perhaps matches TRBD2 (7 bases). The CDR3 is 13 residues long. V lost 7 bases and J lost 5, with 11 bases in between. The CDR3 DNA sequence: TGTGCCAGCATCGGGGGGCTGACCGGGGAGCTGTTTTTT. Its translation is CASIGGLTGELFF.

This rearrangement joins TRBV30 to TRBJ2-7; D might be TRBD1 (5 bases). V lost 1 base and J 0 bases, leaving 7 bases between the germline ends. CDR1 and CDR2 (germline): GTSNPN, SVGIG (reference sequence). The CDR3 has 13 amino acids. DNA of the CDR3: TGTGCCTGGAGTGAGACAGACTCCTACGAGCAGTACTTC. Amino acids: CAWSETDSYEQYF.

The chain recombines TRBV5-6 with TRBJ2-7, with 9 bases fitting TRBD2. The V gene's germline CDR1 is SGHDT and CDR2 YYEEEE. This CDR3 spans 14 amino acids. The V gene end was trimmed by 2 bases and the J gene end by 2 bases; junction bases not matched to a gene: 2. The CDR3 DNA sequence: TGTGCCAGCAGCTTCGCGGGGGGGGCCTACGAGCAGTACTTC. It is translated as CASSFAGGAYEQYF.

This sequence joins TRBV18 and TRBJ2-7; D is uncertain. Per the germline V gene, CDR1 is KGHSH and CDR2 is LQKENI. Trimming removed 0 bases at V and 0 bases at J, with 12 bases between. This CDR3 has 16 amino acids. The CDR3 bases are TGTGCCAGCTCACCACCGATGAACAGCCACTCCTACGAGCAGTACTTC. This encodes CASSPPMNSHSYEQYF.

The CDR3 region is CASSPRGGGIYTEAFF. The CDR3 bases are TGTGCCAGCAGCCCCCGTGGAGGGGGCATCTACACTGAAGCTTTCTTT. The genes are TRBV9 and TRBJ1-1; 7 positions match TRBD1. The CDR3 sequence is 16 residues long. Germline CDR1 reads SGDLS; CDR2 reads YYNGEE. Trimming cost V 4 bases and J 3 bases; bases outside gene matches: 12.

The chain couples TRBV19 to TRBJ2-3; 9 positions agree with TRBD2. Germline CDR1 LNHDA, CDR2 SQIVND (reference sequence). The CDR3 sequence is 15 residues long. Losses at the gene ends were 6 bases for V and 1 base for J; bases not matched to a gene: 5. DNA of the CDR3: TGTGCCAGTAGGCCGATAGCGGGGGGCACAGATACGCAGTATTTT. Protein: CASRPIAGGTDTQYF.

The gene calls are TRBV12-3 or TRBV12-4 and TRBJ2-5; the D is unclear. This CDR3 region has 13 residues. Trimming left V 4 bases short and J 2 bases short, with 8 bases between. CDR3 protein: CASSWLVQETQYF. The CDR3 bases are TGTGCCAGCAGTTGGCTAGTTCAAGAGACCCAGTACTTC.

The chain is built from TRBV5-1 and TRBJ1-1; D perhaps matches TRBD1 (6 bases). The V end lost 2 bases, the J end lost 3 bases, and 11 bases lay between the germline ends. This CDR3 comprises 14 residues. The germline V gene encodes CDR1 SGHRS and CDR2 YFSETQ. CDR3 DNA: TGCGCCAGCAGCTTACAGGGTATAGACACTGAAGCTTTCTTT. This gives the protein CASSLQGIDTEAFF. Together with reference TRBV5-1 and TRBJ1-1, the CDR3 gives the full variable domain: KAGVTQTPRYLIKTRGQQVTLSCSPISGHRSVSWYQQTPGQGLQFLFEYFSETQRNKGNFPGRFSGRQFSNSRSEMNVSTLELGDSALYLCASSLQGIDTEAFFGQGTRLTVV.

The V call is TRBV6-5, the J call TRBJ1-5; D is ambiguous. V lost 5 bases to trimming and J lost 2 bases, with 10 bases between them. CDR1 and CDR2 from the germline V gene are MNHEY and SVGAGI. The CDR3 runs to 14 residues. CDR3 in DNA: TGTGCCAGCAGTCAATATAGCGGCAATCAGCCCCAGCATTTT. Translated, it gives CASSQYSGNQPQHF.

Remarks on this clone: Other DNA sequences in the same sample also yield this CDR3. This sequence joins TRBV6-5 and TRBJ1-6; D unclear. The V end was cut by 0 bases, the J end by 7 bases, with 4 bases between. In germline, CDR1 is MNHEY, CDR2 SVGAGI. The CDR3 loop spans 13 amino acids. The CDR3, as DNA: TGTGCCAGCAGTTACTCGAGCAATTCACCCCTCCACTTT. This sequence encodes CASSYSSNSPLHF.

V usage is TRBV25-1 and J usage is TRBJ1-5; D is undetermined. Germline V lookup: CDR1 MGHDK, CDR2 SYGVNS. Trimming left V 3 bases short and J 6 bases short, with 12 bases between. This CDR3 comprises 14 residues. The chain's CDR3 is CASSEVGSGQPQHF. In DNA, the CDR3 is TGTGCCAGCAGTGAGGTGGGTAGCGGTCAGCCCCAGCATTTT.

CDR3 sequence (DNA): TGTGCCAGCAGCCTCAGGACAGATTCACCCCTCCACTTT. This gives the protein CASSLRTDSPLHF. The V and J genes are TRBV14 and TRBJ1-6, with a possible D match to TRBD1 (6 bases). This CDR3 has 13 amino acids. The germline V gene has CDR1 SGHDN and CDR2 FVKESK. V was pared by 4 bases and J by 8 bases, with 9 bases between.

There are a few counts of this clone. The rearrangement uses TRBV4-1 and TRBJ2-3; D is perhaps TRBD2 (6 bases). Germline CDR1 and CDR2: MGHRA and YSYEKL. This CDR3 is built from 15 residues. V was cut by 1 base and J by 4 bases, with 12 bases left in between. The CDR3 spells CASSQVEGSADTQYF. The CDR3, as DNA: TGCGCCAGCAGCCAAGTGGAGGGTAGCGCAGATACGCAGTATTTT.

The V call is TRBV7-9, the J call TRBJ1-1; D is perhaps TRBD1 (6 bases). The CDR3 runs to 15 residues. With 0 bases removed from V and 4 bases from J, the gap between germline ends came to 12 bases. The germline gives CDR1 SEHNR, CDR2 FQNEAQ (reference sequence). In DNA, the CDR3 is TGTGCCAGCAGCTTAGCACGGCTACAGGGCACTGAAGCTTTCTTT. It encodes CASSLARLQGTEAFF.

The rearrangement joins TRBV19 to TRBJ1-2; 7 bases are a match to TRBD1. J was trimmed by 3 bases and V by 5 bases; bases with no gene match: 15. The CDR3 totals 17 residues. The germline V gene has CDR1 LNHDA and CDR2 SQIVND (reference sequence). The CDR3 nucleotides are TGTGCCAGTAGTCAAACAACCCAGACAGGGTGGGACTATGGCTACACCTTC. Amino acids: CASSQTTQTGWDYGYTF.

For this clone: Other DNA sequences of this sample code for an identical CDR3. The chain joins TRBV5-6 to TRBJ1-1, with D maybe TRBD1 (5 bases). Trimming removed 1 base at V and 5 bases at J, with 12 bases between. The germline V gene encodes CDR1 SGHDT and CDR2 YYEEEE. The CDR3 runs to 14 residues. The CDR3 sequence: CASSLRGVGTEAFF. DNA for the CDR3: TGTGCCAGCAGCTTGAGGGGTGTAGGGACTGAAGCTTTCTTT.

Notes on this clone: A junction boundary mismatches the germline segment, possibly from a read error. V usage is TRBV14 and J usage is TRBJ1-1; 9 bases map to TRBD1. The CDR3 is 15 amino acids. The germline V gene encodes CDR1 SGHDN and CDR2 FVKESK. The CDR3 protein is CASSQDVADRGFTQF. The CDR3 bases are TGTGCCAGCAGCCAAGACGTAGCTGACAGGGGGTTTACCCAATTT.

V usage is TRBV30 and J usage is TRBJ1-5; D is perhaps TRBD1 (6 bases). CDR1 is GTSNPN, CDR2 SVGIG, per germline (reference sequence). Trimming took 3 bases from V and 5 from J, leaving 11 bases between them. This CDR3 is 13 amino acids long. CDR3 region: CAWSRQEDQPQHF. The CDR3 DNA reads TGTGCCTGGAGCCGACAGGAGGATCAGCCCCAGCATTTT.

Only a few counts were recorded for this clone. The chain carries TRBV11-2 and TRBJ2-3; TRBD2 might be the D (6 bases). This CDR3 region has 14 residues. The germline CDR1 and CDR2 sequences are SGHAT and FQNNGV. Trimming took off 2 bases at V and 1 base at J, with 7 bases between the two ends. CDR3 protein: CASSLWGGTDTQYF. DNA for the CDR3: TGTGCCAGCAGCTTATGGGGGGGCACAGATACGCAGTATTTT.